This T cell receptor (beta chain) came from a study of cytomegalovirus exposure and HLA in healthy donors. Whole-study context: Earlier sequencing of 150 million to 200 million T cells yielded 120 million or so unique TCR beta sequences. Genotyping of 400 or so donors showed that roughly 80% belonged to the Caucasian-associated ancestry cluster. General study findings and limits: Per published reports, the classifier diagnosed cytomegalovirus status with high specificity and sensitivity.

Germline CDR1 MNHEY, CDR2 SVGAGI. The CDR3 totals 13 residues. V shed 5 bases and J shed 5 bases, with 13 bases lying between them. 60 Vbeta and 13 Jbeta primers were used in PCR. Sequenced by immunoSEQ multiplex PCR; TCRdb stores in-frame clones only, minus some. Found here are about 140,000 clones, roughly 80% of them singletons; the top ten hold approximately 10%. In the case of this clone: The antigen remains undetermined.

The clonotype originates from a woman in her forties or fifties in good health and CMV-seropositive. The specimen was PBMCs. The chain uses TRBV6-5 and TRBJ2-7; tentative D call: TRBD1 (6 bases). This CDR3 is CASSRTGTHEQYF. As DNA, the CDR3 is TGTGCCAGCAGTCGTACAGGGACCCACGAGCAGTACTTC.